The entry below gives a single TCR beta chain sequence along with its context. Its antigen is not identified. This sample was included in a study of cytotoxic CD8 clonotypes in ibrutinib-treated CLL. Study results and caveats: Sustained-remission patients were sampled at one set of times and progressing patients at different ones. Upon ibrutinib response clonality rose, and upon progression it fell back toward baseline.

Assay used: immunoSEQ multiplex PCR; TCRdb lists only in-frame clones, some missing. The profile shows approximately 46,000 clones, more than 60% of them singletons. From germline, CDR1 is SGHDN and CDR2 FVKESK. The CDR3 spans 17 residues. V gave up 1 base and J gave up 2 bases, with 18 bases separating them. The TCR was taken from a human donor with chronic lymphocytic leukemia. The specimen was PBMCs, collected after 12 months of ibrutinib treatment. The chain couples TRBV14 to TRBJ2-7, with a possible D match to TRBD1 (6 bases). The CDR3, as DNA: TGTGCCAGCAGCCAAGGGTTCCTCAGGGGCGGTACCTACGAGCAGTACTTC. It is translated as CASSQGFLRGGTYEQYF.